Below, 5 T cell receptor beta chains from the same sample are listed, as sequenced in a study of blood T cell repertoires in COVID-19. Here immunoSEQ multiplex PCR was the method, and the copy in TCRdb shows in-frame clones only, minus some. The sample shows 75,000 or so clones, roughly 88% of them seen only once. The sample was peripheral blood. These receptors all stem from a man between 65 and 79 years old with acute or convalescent COVID-19.

This chain links TRBV3-1 (or the pseudogene TRBV3-2) with TRBJ1-2; D unresolved. The CDR3 has 15 residues. Germline V gene data show CDR1 as LGHDT and CDR2 as YNNKEL (reference sequence). The ends were cut back, 0 bases at V and 2 bases at J, with 10 bases in the middle. The CDR3 DNA reads as TGTGCCAGCAGCCAAGAGCCAGGTGGAAACTATGGCTACACCTTC. Its translation: CASSQEPGGNYGYTF.

This clone is a singleton in its sample. The V call is TRBV12-3 or TRBV12-4, the J call TRBJ2-7, with D perhaps matching TRBD2 (5 bases). The CDR3 sequence is 12 residues long. The V end was cut by 5 bases, the J end by 6 bases, with 11 bases between. For the CDR3, the DNA is TGTGCCAGCAGTCGGACTCTGAGCGAGCAGTACTTC. Translating it yields CASSRTLSEQYF.

This chain joins TRBV4-3 and TRBJ2-1; D gene ambiguous. Trimming took off 1 base at V and 6 bases at J, with 13 bases between the two ends. The CDR3 extends over 15 amino acids. Germline CDR1 LGHNA, CDR2 YSLEER. This chain's CDR3 is CASSQGAPFLNEQFF. Here the CDR3 DNA reads TGCGCCAGCAGCCAAGGGGCCCCTTTCCTCAATGAGCAGTTCTTC.

CDR3 sequence (DNA): TGTGCCTGGAGTCCCGGACTAGCGGGGTTCACAGATACGCAGTATTTT. Translation gives CAWSPGLAGFTDTQYF. The J gene is TRBJ2-3, the V gene TRBV30; 12 bases match TRBD2. The CDR3 length is 16 residues. Trimming removed 2 bases from V and 2 bases from J; junction bases left unmatched: 5. Germline V gene lookup returns CDR1 GTSNPN and CDR2 SVGIG (reference sequence).

The chain is built from TRBV10-3 and TRBJ1-6; D gene ambiguous. V lost 3 bases and J 11 bases, leaving 14 bases between the germline ends. CDR1 is ENHRY, CDR2 SYGVKD, per germline. This CDR3 has 14 amino acids. DNA of the CDR3: TGTGCCATCAGTGACTTGGGCCAAGACCCACCCCTCCACTTT. Translated, it gives CAISDLGQDPPLHF.